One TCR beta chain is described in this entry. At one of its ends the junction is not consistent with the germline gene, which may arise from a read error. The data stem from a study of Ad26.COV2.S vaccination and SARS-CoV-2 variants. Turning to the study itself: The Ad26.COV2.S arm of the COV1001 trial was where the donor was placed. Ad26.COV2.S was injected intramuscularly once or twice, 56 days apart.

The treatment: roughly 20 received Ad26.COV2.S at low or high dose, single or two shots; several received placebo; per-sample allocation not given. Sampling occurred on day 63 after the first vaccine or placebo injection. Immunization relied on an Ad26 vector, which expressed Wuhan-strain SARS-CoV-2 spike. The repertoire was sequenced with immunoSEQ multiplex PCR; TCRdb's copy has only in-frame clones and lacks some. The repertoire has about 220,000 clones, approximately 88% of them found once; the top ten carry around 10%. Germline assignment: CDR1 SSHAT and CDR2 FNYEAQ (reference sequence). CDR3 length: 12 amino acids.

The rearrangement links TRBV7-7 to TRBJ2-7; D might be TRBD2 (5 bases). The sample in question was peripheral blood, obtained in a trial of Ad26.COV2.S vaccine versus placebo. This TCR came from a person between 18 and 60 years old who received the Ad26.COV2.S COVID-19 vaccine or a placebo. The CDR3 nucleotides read TGTGCTAGCAGCTTAGGTGGCGGGGAGCAGTACTTC. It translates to CASSLGGGEQYF. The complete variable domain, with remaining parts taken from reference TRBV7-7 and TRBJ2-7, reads GAGVSQSPRYKVTKRGQDVTLRCDPISSHATLYWYQQALGQGPEFLTYFNYEAQPDKSGLPSDRFSAERPEGSISTLTIQRTEQRDSAMYRCASSLGGGEQYFGPGTRLTVT.